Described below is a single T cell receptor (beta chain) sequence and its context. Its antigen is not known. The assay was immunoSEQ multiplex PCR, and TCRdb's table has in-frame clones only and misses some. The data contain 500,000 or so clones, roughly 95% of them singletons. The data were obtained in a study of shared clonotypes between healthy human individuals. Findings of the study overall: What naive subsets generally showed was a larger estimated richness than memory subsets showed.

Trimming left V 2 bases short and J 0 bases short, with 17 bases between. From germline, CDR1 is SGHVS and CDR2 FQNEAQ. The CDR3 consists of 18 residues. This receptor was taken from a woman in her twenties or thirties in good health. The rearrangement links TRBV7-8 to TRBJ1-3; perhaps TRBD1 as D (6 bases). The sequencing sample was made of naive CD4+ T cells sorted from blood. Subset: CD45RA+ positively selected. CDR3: CASSLQRRGTLSGNTIYF. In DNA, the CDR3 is TGTGCCAGCAGCTTACAGCGAAGGGGGACCCTCTCTGGAAACACCATATATTTT.